These 28 T cell receptor beta chains were sequenced from one sample in a study of blood T cell repertoires in COVID-19. TCRdb's copy holds only in-frame clones and misses some; the assay was immunoSEQ multiplex PCR. The table records 120,000 or so clones, about 80% of them present only once. The sequencing input was peripheral blood. Source of these receptors: a man aged 55 to 70 with acute or convalescent COVID-19.

This rearrangement joins TRBV6-5 to TRBJ2-3; maybe TRBD1 (6 bases). Per germline, CDR1 MNHEY and CDR2 SVGAGI. The length of the CDR3 is 14 residues. Trimming pared 6 bases from V and 2 bases from J, leaving 12 bases between. CDR3: CASSKGQNTDTQYF. The CDR3 coding sequence is TGTGCCAGCAGCAAGGGACAAAACACAGATACGCAGTATTTT.

The chain recombines TRBV28 with TRBJ1-5; D is possibly TRBD1 (6 bases). Looked up from germline, CDR1 is MDHEN and CDR2 is SYDVKM. V lost 4 bases, J lost 11 bases, and 15 bases lay in between. There are 13 residues in the CDR3. The CDR3 sequence is CASSSGNRESQHF. The CDR3 nucleotides read TGTGCCAGCAGTTCAGGTAACAGGGAATCCCAGCATTTT. The variable domain in full, completed from reference TRBV28 and TRBJ1-5, reads DVKVTQSSRYLVKRTGEKVFLECVQDMDHENMFWYRQDPGLGLRLIYFSYDVKMKEKGDIPEGYSVSREKKERFSLILESASTNQTSMYLCASSSGNRESQHFGDGTRLSIL.

The rearrangement joins TRBV6-6 to TRBJ1-6; D gene unclear. The CDR3 covers 14 residues. The V gene lost 7 bases and the J gene lost 7 bases, with 14 bases spanning the gap. In germline, CDR1 is MNHNY, CDR2 SVGAGI (reference sequence). CDR3 loop: CASTLPSPNSPLHF. CDR3 DNA sequence: TGTGCCAGCACCCTACCTAGTCCCAATTCACCCCTCCACTTT.

The V gene is TRBV6-4, the J gene TRBJ2-1; 7 bases line up with TRBD1. V was clipped by 9 bases and J by 2 bases; unmatched bases: 4. The CDR3 runs to 13 residues. Per the germline V gene, CDR1 is MRHNA and CDR2 is SNTAGT. The CDR3 sequence is CARDRSTYNEQFF. The CDR3 DNA is TGTGCCAGGGACAGGTCTACCTACAATGAGCAGTTCTTC.

The chain couples TRBV3-1 (or the pseudogene TRBV3-2) to TRBJ1-1; D gene ambiguous. CDR1 is LGHDT, CDR2 YNNKEL, per germline (reference sequence). There are 14 residues in the CDR3. Trimming removed 4 bases from V and 0 bases from J, with 9 bases in between. The CDR3: CASSPGIMNTEAFF. The CDR3 DNA reads as TGTGCCAGCAGCCCCGGGATTATGAACACTGAAGCTTTCTTT.

This clone was found a few times. This chain joins TRBV7-8 and TRBJ1-3; 9 positions agree with TRBD1. The CDR3 length is 16 residues. The V and J ends lost 3 bases and 2 bases, in that order; junction bases with no gene match: 5. CDR1 and CDR2 from the germline V gene are SGHVS and FQNEAQ. CDR3 sequence: CASSLDRGRAGNTIYF. CDR3 bases: TGTGCCAGCAGCTTGGACAGGGGAAGGGCTGGAAACACCATATATTTT.

V and J are TRBV28 and TRBJ2-7; tentative D call: TRBD1 (6 bases). Germline CDR1 reads MDHEN; CDR2 reads SYDVKM. V shed 5 bases and J shed 5 bases, with 19 bases lying between them. The CDR3 is 15 residues long. CDR3 in amino acids: CASSIPGRRGDEQYF. The CDR3 coding sequence is TGTGCCAGCAGTATCCCCGGGCGCAGGGGCGACGAGCAGTACTTC.

This chain joins TRBV2 and TRBJ2-7; the D gene is possibly TRBD1 (6 bases). Trimming shortened V by 7 bases and J by 4 bases, and 17 bases separated the two germline ends. This CDR3 is built from 14 residues. Germline assignment: CDR1 SNHLY and CDR2 FYNNEI. Written as DNA, the CDR3 is TGTGCCAGCAAGGATTACCTCCAGGGGTACGAGCAGTACTTC. Its translation is CASKDYLQGYEQYF.

This clone was observed once. V is TRBV27 and J is TRBJ2-7; TRBD1 might be the D (5 bases). This CDR3 comprises 13 residues. Trimming removed 7 bases from V and 3 bases from J, with 13 bases in between. Germline V gene sequence: CDR1 MNHEY, CDR2 SMNVEV (reference sequence). The CDR3 bases are TGTGCCAGCAACACCCGAGACAGCTACGAGCAGTACTTC. This sequence encodes CASNTRDSYEQYF.

This rearrangement joins TRBV27 to TRBJ1-4; 7 bases align to TRBD1. Trimming removed 6 bases from V and 2 bases from J; junction bases left unmatched: 3. Looked up from germline, CDR1 is MNHEY and CDR2 is SMNVEV (reference sequence). This CDR3 has 14 residues. CDR3 nucleotides: TGTGCCAGCAGGTCACAGGGGACTAATGAAAAACTGTTTTTT. This gives the protein CASRSQGTNEKLFF.

V gene TRBV29-1 combines with J gene TRBJ1-2, with TRBD1 identical over 9 bases. The V segment lost 5 bases and the J segment 1 base; nucleotides outside the gene matches: 5. CDR3 length equals 14 residues. Germline V CDR1 and CDR2: SQVTM, ANQGSEA. DNA for the CDR3: TGCAGCGTTCGGACAGGGGTCAGTAACTATGGCTACACCTTC. It codes for CSVRTGVSNYGYTF.

The chain carries TRBV5-1 and TRBJ1-2; D is uncertain. V was shortened by 2 bases and J by 5 bases, with 7 bases between the two germline ends. The CDR3 consists of 12 residues. Per germline, CDR1 SGHRS and CDR2 YFSETQ. The CDR3 DNA reads as TGCGCCAGCAGCTTTCTCGGGTATGGCTACACCTTC. It encodes CASSFLGYGYTF.

This clone was observed a single time. The chain recombines TRBV28 with TRBJ2-7, with 7 positions matching TRBD2. The CDR3 spans 15 residues. Losses at the gene ends were 6 bases for V and 0 bases for J; bases not matched to a gene: 8. Germline V gene sequence: CDR1 MDHEN, CDR2 SYDVKM. CDR3 residues: CASRPGLGTSYEQYF. DNA of the CDR3: TGTGCCAGCAGACCAGGACTAGGGACCTCCTACGAGCAGTACTTC.

V usage is TRBV21-1 and J usage is TRBJ2-1; TRBD2 is the table's D call and was not checked against the DNA. TRBV21-1 is designated a pseudogene. The CDR3 length is 16 residues. The CDR3 spells CASSKASGSCYNEQFF. DNA for the CDR3: TGTGCCAGCAGCAAAGCTAGCGGGAGCTGCTACAATGAGCAGTTCTTC.

The chain has TRBV28 and TRBJ2-2, with D tentatively TRBD2 (5 bases). V was pared by 2 bases and J by 5 bases, with 12 bases between. Germline V gene lookup returns CDR1 MDHEN and CDR2 SYDVKM. CDR3 length: 15 amino acids. DNA for the CDR3: TGTGCCAGCAGTTTAATTGAGGGCTGGACCGGGGAGCTGTTTTTT. It yields the protein CASSLIEGWTGELFF.

The chain couples TRBV4-2 to TRBJ1-2, with a weak D call TRBD1 (6 bases). V was pared by 2 bases and J by 2 bases, with 15 bases between. CDR1 and CDR2 from the germline V gene are LGHNA and YNFKEQ. The CDR3 has 16 residues. The DNA for the CDR3 is TGTGCCAGCAGCCAACCTCAGGGGCGCGGGAACTATGGCTACACCTTC. As protein: CASSQPQGRGNYGYTF.

V usage is TRBV18 and J usage is TRBJ1-6, with D possibly matching TRBD1 (6 bases). V was pared by 5 bases and J by 8 bases, with 10 bases between. Looked up from germline, CDR1 is KGHSH and CDR2 is LQKENI. CDR3 length equals 13 residues. CDR3 sequence reads: CASSANRDSPLHF. CDR3 coding DNA: TGTGCCAGCTCAGCTAACAGGGATTCACCCCTCCACTTT.

The chain is built from TRBV6-5 and TRBJ1-5, with TRBD1 matching 9 bases. The CDR3 has 15 amino acids. The germline CDR1 and CDR2 sequences are MNHEY and SVGAGI. With 6 bases clipped from V and 7 bases from J, the junction kept 10 bases outside the gene matches. CDR3 in DNA: TGTGCCAGCAGCCCCCTGGGACAGGGATACCAGCCCCAGCATTTT. It translates to CASSPLGQGYQPQHF.

The chain employs TRBV28 and TRBJ1-5; 7 bases map to TRBD1. Germline V gene data show CDR1 as MDHEN and CDR2 as SYDVKM. CDR3 length: 14 residues. Unmatched junction bases numbered 10, after V lost 7 bases and J lost 7 bases. CDR3 region: CASTDQQGFQPQHF. CDR3 DNA: TGTGCCAGCACCGATCAACAGGGGTTCCAGCCCCAGCATTTT.

DNA for the CDR3: TGTGCCAGCAGCTTACAGCGGGATCAGCCCCAGCATTTT. It is translated as CASSLQRDQPQHF. The V gene is TRBV7-6, the J gene TRBJ1-5; D gene uncertain. V was trimmed by 2 bases and J by 5 bases, leaving 7 bases between them. CDR1 and CDR2 (germline): SGHVS, FNYEAQ. The CDR3 runs to 13 residues.

The chain employs TRBV5-5 and TRBJ1-5, with a weak D call TRBD1 (6 bases). Looked up from germline, CDR1 is SGHKS and CDR2 is YYEKEE (reference sequence). V lost 2 bases and J 5 bases, leaving 14 bases between the germline ends. There are 15 residues in the CDR3. The CDR3 bases are TGTGCCAGCAGCTTTATTGGGGGGGCGGATCAGCCCCAGCATTTT. Translating it yields CASSFIGGADQPQHF.

This clone was seen a single time. Other DNA sequences in this sample translate to the same CDR3. V usage is TRBV9 and J usage is TRBJ2-3; 8 positions match TRBD1. The V and J ends lost 4 bases and 4 bases, in that order; junction bases with no gene match: 5. Germline-derived CDR1 and CDR2 are SGDLS and YYNGEE. There are 14 residues in the CDR3. The CDR3 loop is CASSSAGGPDTQYF. The CDR3, as DNA: TGTGCCAGCAGCTCCGCAGGGGGCCCAGATACGCAGTATTTT.

This rearrangement joins TRBV11-2 to TRBJ2-1; 7 bases are shared with TRBD2. The CDR3 loop spans 18 amino acids. CDR1 SGHAT and CDR2 FQNNGV come from the germline V gene. The trim removed 3 bases at V and 0 bases at J, leaving 11 bases unmatched. In DNA, the CDR3 is TGTGCCAGCAGCTTGCATAGACTAGCAAAACACTCCTACAATGAGCAGTTCTTC. Amino acids: CASSLHRLAKHSYNEQFF.

This clone was detected many times. The chain recombines TRBV7-2 with TRBJ1-2; a possible D gene is TRBD1 (6 bases). V was clipped by 1 base and J by 3 bases, with 15 bases between them. The CDR3 covers 16 residues. Germline CDR1 and CDR2: SGHTA and FQGNSA. The CDR3, as DNA: TGTGCCAGCAGCTTAGGGGCAGGGGTGCGGTACTATGGCTACACCTTC. Its protein product is CASSLGAGVRYYGYTF.

V usage is TRBV7-9 and J usage is TRBJ2-5; 11 nucleotides line up with TRBD2. The CDR3 is made up of 16 amino acids. Losses at the gene ends were 4 bases for V and 2 bases for J; bases not matched to a gene: 6. Germline V CDR1 and CDR2: SEHNR, FQNEAQ (reference sequence). The CDR3 coding sequence is TGTGCCAGCAGCTCAAATAGCGGGAGGGAGCAAGAGACCCAGTACTTC. Its protein product is CASSSNSGREQETQYF.

The V and J genes are TRBV28 and TRBJ2-4; the D gene is possibly TRBD2 (6 bases). V was pared by 7 bases and J by 1 base, with 11 bases between. Germline V lookup: CDR1 MDHEN, CDR2 SYDVKM. The CDR3 sequence is 14 residues long. CDR3 sequence (DNA): TGTGCCAGCAACCTTGGGGGGGCCAAAAACATTCAGTACTTC. Protein sequence: CASNLGGAKNIQYF.

The chain combines TRBV4-1 with TRBJ1-4, with D unclear. The germline V gene has CDR1 MGHRA and CDR2 YSYEKL. Trimming removed 1 base at V and 8 bases at J, with 8 bases between. The CDR3 loop spans 13 amino acids. CDR3 in DNA: TGCGCCAGCAGCCAAGTGGTTGGCGAAAAACTGTTTTTT. It encodes CASSQVVGEKLFF.

The chain has TRBV4-2 and TRBJ2-4; D perhaps matches TRBD2 (5 bases). The germline V gene encodes CDR1 LGHNA and CDR2 YNFKEQ. Trimming removed 0 bases from V and 0 bases from J, with 6 bases in between. The CDR3 consists of 15 residues. The CDR3 nucleotides read TGTGCCAGCAGCCAAGAAGAGGGAGCCAAAAACATTCAGTACTTC. Protein sequence: CASSQEEGAKNIQYF.